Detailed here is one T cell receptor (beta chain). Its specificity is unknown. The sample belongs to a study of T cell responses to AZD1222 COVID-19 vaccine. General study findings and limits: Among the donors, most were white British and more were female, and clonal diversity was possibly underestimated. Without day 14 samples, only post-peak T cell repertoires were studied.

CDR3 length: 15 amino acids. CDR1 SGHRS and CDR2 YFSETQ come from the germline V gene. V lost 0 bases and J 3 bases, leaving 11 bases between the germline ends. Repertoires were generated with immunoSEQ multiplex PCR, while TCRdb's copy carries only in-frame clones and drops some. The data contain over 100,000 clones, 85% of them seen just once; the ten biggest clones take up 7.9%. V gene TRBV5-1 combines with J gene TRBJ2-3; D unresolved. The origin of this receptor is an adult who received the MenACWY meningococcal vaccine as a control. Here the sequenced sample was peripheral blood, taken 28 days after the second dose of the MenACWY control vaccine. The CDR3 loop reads CASSLEGFETDTQYF. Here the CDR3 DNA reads TGCGCCAGCAGCTTGGAAGGTTTCGAGACAGATACGCAGTATTTT. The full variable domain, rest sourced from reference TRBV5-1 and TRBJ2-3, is KAGVTQTPRYLIKTRGQQVTLSCSPISGHRSVSWYQQTPGQGLQFLFEYFSETQRNKGNFPGRFSGRQFSNSRSEMNVSTLELGDSALYLCASSLEGFETDTQYFGPGTRLTVL.